The 16 T cell receptor beta chains listed next were all sequenced from one sample in a study of T cell responses to AZD1222 COVID-19 vaccine. This table comes from immunoSEQ multiplex PCR, and its TCRdb copy is limited to in-frame clones, with some not included. The table has 93,000 or so clones, over 80% seen once; the top ten hold around 20%. The source material was peripheral blood, sampled on day 0 of AZD1222 vaccination. The source is an adult in good health.

This chain's CDR3 is CASSPPDQGLAGVNEQFF. The CDR3 DNA reads as TGTGCCAGCTCACCACCTGACCAGGGACTAGCGGGAGTCAATGAGCAGTTCTTC. The chain couples TRBV18 to TRBJ2-1; 14 nucleotides align to TRBD2. The length of the CDR3 is 18 residues. V was pared by 0 bases and J by 6 bases, with 7 bases of the junction left unmatched. Germline CDR1 reads KGHSH; CDR2 reads LQKENI.

The V call is TRBV10-2, the J call TRBJ1-3; possibly TRBD1 for D (5 bases). The V gene lost 4 bases and the J gene lost 0 bases, with 13 bases spanning the gap. From germline, CDR1 is WSHSY and CDR2 SAAADI. The CDR3 runs to 16 residues. CDR3 DNA: TGCGCCAGCAGTGTTGGGGCGCCAGGCTCTGGAAACACCATATATTTT. It codes for CASSVGAPGSGNTIYF.

The CDR3 reads CASSLGTSGGQYNEQFF. The CDR3 nucleotides read TGCGCCAGCAGCCTGGGGACTAGCGGGGGCCAATACAATGAGCAGTTCTTC. This chain joins TRBV5-1 and TRBJ2-1, with TRBD2 identical over 14 bases. J lost 4 bases, V lost 4 bases, and 7 bases had no gene match. CDR1 is SGHRS and CDR2 is YFSETQ in the germline V gene. This CDR3 is 17 amino acids long.

This clone ranks as medium-sized. The chain uses TRBV5-1 and TRBJ1-1; D is possibly TRBD1 (5 bases). Trimming shortened V by 4 bases and J by 4 bases, and 14 bases separated the two germline ends. Germline CDR1 is SGHRS and CDR2 is YFSETQ. The CDR3 has 14 residues. As DNA, the CDR3 is TGCGCCAGCAGCCTTACCCAGGGAGTCACTGAAGCTTTCTTT. Translating it yields CASSLTQGVTEAFF. The full variable domain, its missing parts supplied by reference TRBV5-1 and TRBJ1-1, is KAGVTQTPRYLIKTRGQQVTLSCSPISGHRSVSWYQQTPGQGLQFLFEYFSETQRNKGNFPGRFSGRQFSNSRSEMNVSTLELGDSALYLCASSLTQGVTEAFFGQGTRLTVV.

The CDR3 nucleotides are TGTGCCAGCAGCCCCCGGAGCGAGGGAAACACCATATATTTT. Encoded protein: CASSPRSEGNTIYF. The chain recombines TRBV3-1 (or the pseudogene TRBV3-2) with TRBJ1-3; unclear D gene. V was trimmed by 4 bases and J by 4 bases, leaving 11 bases between them. The CDR3 length is 14 residues. Germline V gives CDR1 LGHDT, CDR2 YNNKEL (reference sequence).

The rearrangement joins TRBV7-2 to TRBJ1-5; 7 bases match TRBD1. The germline gives CDR1 SGHTA, CDR2 FQGNSA. J was trimmed by 4 bases and V by 0 bases; bases with no gene match: 3. The CDR3 consists of 15 residues. CDR3 DNA sequence: TGTGCCAGCAGCTTAGCCGGGACAGTAAATCAGCCCCAGCATTTT. Protein sequence: CASSLAGTVNQPQHF.

The rearrangement joins TRBV18 to TRBJ1-1; D is uncertain. This CDR3 is built from 14 residues. With 0 bases removed from V and 6 bases from J, the gap between germline ends came to 11 bases. Per germline, CDR1 KGHSH and CDR2 LQKENI. CDR3 sequence (DNA): TGTGCCAGCTCACCACCGCGGACGGACCCTGAAGCTTTCTTT. Translated: CASSPPRTDPEAFF. The full variable domain, rest sourced from reference TRBV18 and TRBJ1-1, is NAGVMQNPRHLVRRRGQEARLRCSPMKGHSHVYWYRQLPEEGLKFMVYLQKENIIDESGMPKERFSAEFPKEGPSILRIQQVVRGDSAAYFCASSPPRTDPEAFFGQGTRLTVV.

The chain carries TRBV29-1 and TRBJ1-1; TRBD1 is a possible D gene (6 bases). Germline V gene sequence: CDR1 SQVTM, CDR2 ANQGSEA. V lost 7 bases to trimming and J lost 4 bases, with 16 bases between them. The length of the CDR3 is 13 residues. The CDR3 reads CSGTTGLGTEAFF. Here the CDR3 DNA reads TGCAGCGGAACGACAGGTCTCGGCACTGAAGCTTTCTTT.

CDR3 sequence: CASSYSGGRTDTQYF. Written as DNA, the CDR3 is TGTGCCAGCAGTTATAGCGGGGGGCGCACAGATACGCAGTATTTT. This rearrangement joins TRBV6-5 to TRBJ2-3, with 10 bases aligning to TRBD2. This CDR3 spans 15 amino acids. The trim removed 3 bases at V and 1 base at J, leaving 1 base unmatched. Germline V gene data show CDR1 as MNHEY and CDR2 as SVGAGI.

This rearrangement joins TRBV28 to TRBJ1-2, with D perhaps TRBD1 (6 bases). Germline CDR1 is MDHEN and CDR2 is SYDVKM. V was clipped by 9 bases and J by 4 bases, with 12 bases between them. The length of the CDR3 is 12 residues. The CDR3 DNA follows: TGTGCCAGTGAACAGGGTCCCTATGGCTACACCTTC. This encodes CASEQGPYGYTF.

The chain is built from TRBV29-1 and TRBJ2-2, with D possibly being TRBD2 (6 bases). The CDR3 runs to 14 residues. The germline V gene encodes CDR1 SQVTM and CDR2 ANQGSEA. V lost 4 bases and J lost 4, with 13 bases in between. The CDR3 here is CSVVVGGITGELFF. The CDR3 DNA follows: TGCAGCGTTGTGGTCGGAGGGATCACCGGGGAGCTGTTTTTT.

This sequence joins TRBV5-4 and TRBJ1-3, with a possible D match to TRBD1 (5 bases). Germline V gene data show CDR1 as SGHNT and CDR2 as YYREEE (reference sequence). The V end lost 2 bases, the J end lost 2 bases, and 17 bases lay between the germline ends. The CDR3 spans 17 residues. This CDR3 is CASSFGVSRGAGNTIYF. The CDR3 bases are TGTGCCAGCAGCTTCGGGGTCAGCCGGGGGGCTGGAAACACCATATATTTT.

The V and J genes are TRBV10-2 and TRBJ1-1, with 7 positions matching TRBD1. Germline V gene sequence: CDR1 WSHSY, CDR2 SAAADI. The CDR3 is made up of 14 amino acids. The V gene end was trimmed by 6 bases and the J gene end by 7 bases; junction bases not matched to a gene: 11. The CDR3 protein is CASRDSGTALEAFF. The CDR3 bases are TGCGCCAGCAGGGACTCCGGGACAGCGCTTGAAGCTTTCTTT.

The chain couples TRBV19 to TRBJ2-7; unclear D gene. The V and J ends lost 6 bases and 2 bases respectively, with 17 bases between them. The CDR3 runs 15 residues. Germline CDR1 and CDR2: LNHDA and SQIVND (reference sequence). The CDR3 here is CASSSSLGSPYEQYF. The CDR3 DNA reads TGTGCCAGTAGCAGCTCCTTAGGGTCCCCCTACGAGCAGTACTTC.

The genes are TRBV20-1 and TRBJ1-1; D unresolved. Germline loops: CDR1 DFQATT, CDR2 SNEGSKA (reference sequence). The CDR3 has 11 amino acids. The V and J ends lost 2 bases and 8 bases respectively, with 9 bases between them. CDR3 residues: CSARRQTEAFF. For the CDR3, the DNA is TGCAGTGCTAGACGCCAAACGGAAGCTTTCTTT.

The chain joins TRBV4-3 to TRBJ1-2; no reliable D call. The CDR3 consists of 15 residues. In germline, CDR1 is LGHNA, CDR2 YSLEER. V lost 0 bases, J lost 4 bases, and 12 bases lay in between. In DNA form, the CDR3 reads TGCGCCAGCAGCCAAGATCGCCGGAGCCCCTATGGCTACACCTTC. It specifies CASSQDRRSPYGYTF.